The 28 T cell receptor beta chains given below trace back to one sample, sequenced in a study of blood T cell repertoires in COVID-19. Profiled with immunoSEQ multiplex PCR; TCRdb holds only in-frame clones, not every one. Among roughly 220,000 clones listed, roughly 84% were seen once. The sequencing input was peripheral blood. These receptor sequences come from a woman younger than 45 who had recovered from COVID-19.

This chain joins TRBV6-6 and TRBJ2-1, with D hard to call. V was pared by 8 bases and J by 6 bases, with 14 bases between. Per germline, CDR1 MNHNY and CDR2 SVGAGI (reference sequence). The CDR3 runs to 13 residues. CDR3 residues: CASSLSKSNEQFF. The CDR3 region has the DNA TGTGCCAGCTCCCTAAGTAAAAGCAATGAGCAGTTCTTC.

The chain employs TRBV2 and TRBJ1-4; D call uncertain. Trimming stripped 8 bases from V and 4 bases from J, with 14 bases between. CDR3 length: 14 amino acids. CDR1 and CDR2 (germline): SNHLY, FYNNEI. CDR3 sequence: CASSEVMGNEKLFF. CDR3 sequence (DNA): TGTGCCAGCTCTGAGGTGATGGGTAATGAAAAACTGTTTTTT.

The chain uses TRBV13 and TRBJ2-1, with a weak D call TRBD2 (6 bases). V dropped 8 bases and J dropped 11 bases, with 16 bases sitting between them. The CDR3 totals 12 residues. Per germline, CDR1 PRHDT and CDR2 FYEKMQ (reference sequence). DNA of the CDR3: TGTGCCAGCCATGCGGGGACGAACCAGCAGTTCTTC. Translation: CASHAGTNQQFF.

The V gene is TRBV28, the J gene TRBJ1-3, with D perhaps matching TRBD1 (6 bases). Germline CDR1 is MDHEN and CDR2 is SYDVKM. V was clipped by 5 bases and J by 4 bases, with 6 bases between them. This CDR3 is built from 12 residues. CDR3 nucleotide sequence: TGTGCCAGCAGTGGACAGGGAAACACCATATATTTT. It translates to CASSGQGNTIYF.

The chain links TRBV10-3 to TRBJ2-3; 10 bases agree with TRBD1. V dropped 10 bases and J dropped 1; count of bases not matched to a gene: 2. This CDR3 has 13 amino acids. Germline CDR1 and CDR2: ENHRY and SYGVKD. CDR3 sequence reads: CASGTGGTDTQYF. The CDR3 region has the DNA TGTGCCAGCGGGACAGGGGGCACAGATACGCAGTATTTT.

The genes are TRBV7-9 and TRBJ2-1, with a possible D match to TRBD1 (7 bases). V was shortened by 5 bases and J by 2 bases, with 19 bases between the two germline ends. Germline V gives CDR1 SEHNR, CDR2 FQNEAQ (reference sequence). This CDR3 has 17 residues. This chain's CDR3 is CASSPYQQGGAYNEQFF. CDR3 bases: TGTGCCAGCAGCCCGTATCAGCAGGGGGGCGCCTACAATGAGCAGTTCTTC.

This clone was observed a single time. The chain uses TRBV28 and TRBJ1-2; 10 bases match TRBD1. V lost 5 bases, J lost 5 bases, and 14 bases stayed unmatched. Per germline, CDR1 MDHEN and CDR2 SYDVKM. CDR3 size: 17 residues. CDR3 nucleotides: TGTGCCAGCAGTCCCGGGACAGGGGCGGGGGCGCTATATGGCTACACCTTC. It is translated as CASSPGTGAGALYGYTF.

As for this clone: The junction does not match germline at one end; this may be a read error. V gene TRBV7-7 combines with J gene TRBJ2-2; TRBD2 matches 12 bases. The CDR3 is 16 residues long. Germline assignment: CDR1 SSHAT and CDR2 FNYEAQ (reference sequence). CDR3 DNA sequence: TGTGCTAGCAGCTCAAGACTAGCGGGAGACACCGGGGAGCTGTTTTTT. Translating gives CASSSRLAGDTGELFF.

The chain couples TRBV19 to TRBJ2-6; 10 bases align to TRBD1. CDR3 length equals 15 residues. Germline CDR1 reads LNHDA; CDR2 reads SQIVND (reference sequence). The J segment lost 4 bases and the V segment lost 6 bases, leaving 3 bases of the junction unmatched. CDR3 nucleotide sequence: TGTGCCAGTAGGGGACAGGGGACGGGGGCCAACGTCCTGACTTTC. Protein sequence: CASRGQGTGANVLTF.

The chain is built from TRBV20-1 and TRBJ2-3; 9 bases are a match to TRBD2. J was trimmed by 4 bases and V by 3 bases; bases with no gene match: 11. The germline CDR1 and CDR2 sequences are DFQATT and SNEGSKA (reference sequence). This CDR3 is built from 16 residues. CDR3 in amino acids: CSASPGGLAGPDTQYF. CDR3 in DNA: TGCAGTGCTAGTCCCGGAGGGCTAGCGGGACCAGATACGCAGTATTTT.

This rearrangement joins TRBV28 to TRBJ2-7; tentative D call: TRBD1 (6 bases). From germline, CDR1 is MDHEN and CDR2 SYDVKM. The CDR3 totals 12 residues. V was cut by 7 bases and J by 13 bases, with 20 bases left in between. In nucleotides, the CDR3 is TGTGCCAGCACTTCCTACCGGGACAAGTTTTACTTC. This codes for CASTSYRDKFYF.

This chain uses TRBV4-1 with TRBJ1-3; 7 bases fit TRBD1. The germline gives CDR1 MGHRA, CDR2 YSYEKL. V gave up 6 bases and J gave up 0 bases; unmatched junction bases: 5. The CDR3 is 15 residues long. The CDR3: CASSRDSHSGNTIYF. The DNA of the CDR3 is TGCGCCAGCAGTCGGGACAGCCACTCTGGAAACACCATATATTTT.

The chain employs TRBV18 and TRBJ1-4, with 8 positions matching TRBD1. The CDR3 has 14 amino acids. V dropped 3 bases and J dropped 10; count of bases not matched to a gene: 7. Germline loops: CDR1 KGHSH, CDR2 LQKENI. In DNA form, the CDR3 reads TGTGCCAGCTCACCGGGACAGGACCCGGGAAAACTGTTTTTT. Translation: CASSPGQDPGKLFF.

The rearrangement joins TRBV28 to TRBJ1-2; D might be TRBD1 (6 bases). Germline CDR1 reads MDHEN; CDR2 reads SYDVKM. V lost 1 base and J 8 bases, leaving 14 bases between the germline ends. The CDR3 has 14 residues. The CDR3 DNA sequence: TGTGCCAGCAGTTTATCCGGGACACCCGGAGGCTACACCTTC. Translated, it gives CASSLSGTPGGYTF.

This chain links TRBV3-1 (or the pseudogene TRBV3-2) with TRBJ2-7, with TRBD1 matching over 8 bases. The CDR3 length is 13 residues. V dropped 3 bases and J dropped 5; count of bases not matched to a gene: 3. Germline V gene data show CDR1 as LGHDT and CDR2 as YNNKEL (reference sequence). DNA for the CDR3: TGTGCCAGCAGCCAGGGACAGGAGGACGAGCAGTACTTC. Residues: CASSQGQEDEQYF.

The chain combines TRBV3-1 (or the pseudogene TRBV3-2) with TRBJ2-7; no clear D. V lost 7 bases to trimming and J lost 3 bases, with 16 bases between them. Germline V gene lookup returns CDR1 LGHDT and CDR2 YNNKEL (reference sequence). CDR3 length: 14 amino acids. This CDR3 reads CASTLSPADYEQYF. The CDR3, as DNA: TGTGCCAGCACCCTATCTCCTGCGGACTACGAGCAGTACTTC.

The V and J genes are TRBV5-6 and TRBJ2-7; 9 positions match TRBD1. This CDR3 comprises 16 residues. Per the germline V gene, CDR1 is SGHDT and CDR2 is YYEEEE. J lost 6 bases, V lost 2 bases, and 12 bases had no gene match. CDR3 coding DNA: TGTGCCAGCAGCTTAAGCCACAGGGGGCTCCGTCTCGAGCAGTACTTC. It translates to CASSLSHRGLRLEQYF.

The gene calls are TRBV5-5 and TRBJ2-1; TRBD2 matches at 13 bases. J lost 8 bases, V lost 0 bases, and 5 bases had no gene match. CDR1 and CDR2 (germline): SGHKS, YYEKEE (reference sequence). CDR3 length: 16 residues. CDR3 sequence (DNA): TGTGCCAGCAGCTTGGTCGGGACTAGCGGGAACCATGAGCAGTTCTTC. Translated, it gives CASSLVGTSGNHEQFF.

The sample holds a few counts of this clone. This chain joins TRBV6-2 or TRBV6-3 and TRBJ2-7; a weak D match, TRBD1 (5 bases). This CDR3 has 12 amino acids. Trimming took off 4 bases at V and 5 bases at J, with 9 bases between the two ends. Germline-derived CDR1 and CDR2 are MNHEY and SVGEGT. The DNA for the CDR3 is TGTGCCAGCAGTTTCAGGGCCCACGAGCAGTACTTC. It specifies CASSFRAHEQYF.

V usage is TRBV27 and J usage is TRBJ2-1, with a weak D call TRBD1 (6 bases). The germline CDR1 and CDR2 sequences are MNHEY and SMNVEV (reference sequence). This CDR3 comprises 15 residues. Trimming stripped 2 bases from V and 3 bases from J, with 11 bases between. As DNA, the CDR3 is TGTGCCAGCAGTTTACCAGGGGCGGTCTACAATGAGCAGTTCTTC. Translating gives CASSLPGAVYNEQFF.

The chain recombines TRBV28 with TRBJ1-3; D unresolved. This CDR3 has 14 amino acids. Looked up from germline, CDR1 is MDHEN and CDR2 is SYDVKM. Trimming stripped 5 bases from V and 4 bases from J, with 12 bases between. This CDR3 reads CASSLPRRGNTIYF. The CDR3 DNA reads as TGTGCCAGCAGTCTCCCCCGCAGGGGAAACACCATATATTTT.

This clone has just one count. This chain connects TRBV6-2 or TRBV6-3 to TRBJ1-1; D gene uncertain. Trimming left V 3 bases short and J 3 bases short, with 8 bases between. The CDR3 consists of 13 residues. CDR1 is MNHEY and CDR2 is SVGEGT in the germline V gene. CDR3: CASSYNRDTEAFF. The DNA of the CDR3 is TGTGCCAGCAGTTATAACCGGGACACTGAAGCTTTCTTT.

V and J are TRBV18 and TRBJ2-2; a weak D match, TRBD1 (6 bases). Germline CDR1 KGHSH, CDR2 LQKENI. The germline V and J ends were trimmed by 8 bases and 6 bases, with 13 bases remaining between them. The CDR3 spans 13 residues. The CDR3 DNA follows: TGTGCCAGCATCCCAGGGGACCCCGGGGAGCTGTTTTTT. This encodes CASIPGDPGELFF.

This chain uses TRBV30 with TRBJ2-5, with 11 bases aligning to TRBD2. With V trimmed by 7 bases and J by 3 bases, 13 bases remained unmatched. The CDR3 totals 16 residues. Germline loops: CDR1 GTSNPN, CDR2 SVGIG (reference sequence). This CDR3 is CASRPILSGREETQYF. The CDR3 coding sequence is TGTGCCTCCCGTCCCATCCTTAGCGGGAGGGAAGAGACCCAGTACTTC.

The chain couples TRBV7-2 to TRBJ1-5, with TRBD1 as a possible D gene (5 bases). The V end lost 3 bases, the J end lost 0 bases, and 12 bases lay between the germline ends. Germline lookup yields CDR1 SGHTA and CDR2 FQGNSA. The CDR3 covers 16 residues. The CDR3 is CASSLTVLNSNQPQHF. CDR3 DNA sequence: TGTGCCAGCAGCTTGACAGTTCTCAATAGCAATCAGCCCCAGCATTTT.

The CDR3: CASSETQQGEASYGYTF. CDR3 nucleotides: TGCGCCAGCAGTGAGACCCAACAGGGGGAAGCATCCTATGGCTACACCTTC. The V and J genes are TRBV10-2 and TRBJ1-2; 8 bases fit TRBD1. CDR3 length: 17 residues. Germline V gene sequence: CDR1 WSHSY, CDR2 SAAADI. Trimming at V came to 2 bases and at J to 4 bases, leaving 12 bases not matched to a gene.

This clone has a single count. The CDR3 region is CASSQASAGFAYEQYF. CDR3 nucleotide sequence: TGCGCCAGCAGCCAGGCCTCAGCGGGATTCGCCTACGAGCAGTACTTC. The J gene is TRBJ2-7, the V gene TRBV4-1, with TRBD2 matching 7 bases. The length of the CDR3 is 16 residues. V shed 3 bases and J 2 bases; nucleotides not matched to a gene: 10. The germline V gene has CDR1 MGHRA and CDR2 YSYEKL.

The chain recombines TRBV28 with TRBJ1-5; 7 bases map to TRBD1. Per the germline V gene, CDR1 is MDHEN and CDR2 is SYDVKM. The CDR3 is made up of 15 amino acids. V lost 5 bases, J lost 3 bases, and 7 bases stayed unmatched. In nucleotides, the CDR3 is TGTGCCAGCAGTCTCGAAGGGACAGTCAATCAGCCCCAGCATTTT. Protein product: CASSLEGTVNQPQHF.